This T cell receptor beta chain was observed in a study of shared clonotypes between healthy human individuals. Study at large: Each donor's CD8 memory used one plate, CD8 naive two, each CD4 subset three.

The length of the CDR3 is 15 residues. CDR1 MDHEN and CDR2 SYDVKM come from the germline V gene. V lost 10 bases, J lost 5 bases, and 16 bases stayed unmatched. Study conclusions and caveats: Sharing of clonotypes among donors was expected to vary with sequencing depth.

Points on this clone: Its matching antigen is unknown.

Clones were sequenced by immunoSEQ multiplex PCR, and TCRdb holds only the in-frame ones, with some missing. The sample lists about 2.5 million clones, 85% to 95% occurring once. This rearrangement joins TRBV28 to TRBJ1-2; TRBD1 agrees at 7 bases. This receptor was identified in a man between 18 and 35 years old in good health. Some clones in this sample may be carry-over from other donors' samples. What was sequenced was naive CD4+ T cells from PBMCs. Subset specified: CD45RA+ positively selected. The CDR3 region is CATNVRTGGGYGYTF. The CDR3 DNA reads as TGTGCCACCAACGTCCGGACAGGCGGGGGATATGGCTACACCTTC.